Here is one T cell receptor beta chain with its context. This CDR3 contains 16 residues. From germline, CDR1 is LGHDT and CDR2 YNNKEL (reference sequence). The ends lost 4 bases at V and 5 bases at J; junction bases unmatched: 11. Study processing details: Researchers report that nucleated cell counts were estimated from reference gene primer amplification. Here immunoSEQ multiplex PCR was the method, and the copy in TCRdb shows in-frame clones only, minus some. The V and J calls and clone size were taken over from that table, and D and trimming were inferred from the DNA. Of approximately 270,000 clones listed, 89% were seen once; the top ten hold around 2%. This sample is drawn from a study of blood T cell repertoires in COVID-19.

The sequence was collected from a man aged 50 to 60 with acute or convalescent COVID-19. The specimen was peripheral blood. The rearrangement joins TRBV3-1 (or the pseudogene TRBV3-2) to TRBJ2-5, with 9 nucleotides matching TRBD1. CDR3 nucleotide sequence: TGTGCCAGCAGCCGGAAGATCACAGGGGGCCGGGAGACCCAGTACTTC. It translates to CASSRKITGGRETQYF.